These 18 T cell receptor beta chains were all obtained from the same sample, sequenced in a study of blood T cell repertoires in COVID-19. Measured with immunoSEQ multiplex PCR; TCRdb has only the in-frame clones, and not every one. The repertoire holds about 230,000 clones, with less than 85% as singletons. Sequences were obtained from peripheral blood. The receptors were gathered from a woman aged 70 to 79 with active or convalescent COVID-19.

This rearrangement joins TRBV5-1 to TRBJ2-2; D is possibly TRBD2 (5 bases). The CDR3 has 14 residues. Germline loops: CDR1 SGHRS, CDR2 YFSETQ. Trimming cost V 4 bases and J 2 bases, with 9 bases left between them. CDR3 sequence: CASSEGGNTGELFF. The CDR3 DNA is TGCGCCAGCAGCGAAGGAGGCAACACCGGGGAGCTGTTTTTT.

The chain is built from TRBV7-9 and TRBJ1-2; D is ambiguous. V was clipped by 5 bases and J by 6 bases, with 13 bases between them. The CDR3 has 13 amino acids. Germline CDR1 reads SEHNR; CDR2 reads FQNEAQ (reference sequence). CDR3 sequence: CASSRGQHHGYTF. In nucleotides, the CDR3 is TGTGCCAGCAGCCGCGGGCAGCACCATGGCTACACCTTC. Full variable domain (outside the CDR3, taken from reference TRBV7-9 and TRBJ1-2): DTGVSQNPRHKITKRGQNVTFRCDPISEHNRLYWYRQTLGQGPEFLTYFQNEAQLEKSRLLSDRFSAERPKGSFSTLEIQRTEQGDSAMYLCASSRGQHHGYTFGSGTRLTVV.

The chain joins TRBV4-1 to TRBJ1-1, with unresolved D. Germline V gene sequence: CDR1 MGHRA, CDR2 YSYEKL. This CDR3 is 16 amino acids long. V lost 4 bases and J 0 bases, leaving 15 bases between the germline ends. DNA of the CDR3: TGCGCCAGCAGCCTCGGGTCGGAACTGTTGAACACTGAAGCTTTCTTT. This encodes CASSLGSELLNTEAFF.

The chain joins TRBV7-2 to TRBJ2-7; D unresolved. V lost 5 bases and J lost 2, with 10 bases in between. The CDR3 runs 13 residues. Germline V gene lookup returns CDR1 SGHTA and CDR2 FQGNSA. The CDR3 bases are TGTGCCAGCAGCCCGAGGAATACCTACGAGCAGTACTTC. Its protein product is CASSPRNTYEQYF.

V usage is TRBV6-1 and J usage is TRBJ1-4, with 10 bases matching TRBD1. Per the germline V gene, CDR1 is MNHNS and CDR2 is SASEGT. V lost 4 bases to trimming and J lost 5 bases; unmatched junction nucleotides: 7. This CDR3 spans 16 amino acids. DNA for the CDR3: TGTGCCAGCAGTGGGACAGGGGGACGAGACAATGAAAAACTGTTTTTT. Its translation: CASSGTGGRDNEKLFF.

The CDR3: CATKTGSQPQHF. The CDR3 nucleotides read TGTGCCACCAAGACAGGAAGCCAGCCCCAGCATTTT. The chain combines TRBV28 with TRBJ1-5, with D perhaps TRBD1 (6 bases). V was clipped by 10 bases and J by 7 bases, with 14 bases between them. The CDR3 is 12 amino acids. Germline CDR1 and CDR2: MDHEN and SYDVKM.

A few counts support this clone. The chain links TRBV2 to TRBJ2-3; D may be TRBD2 (6 bases). The CDR3 sequence is 16 residues long. CDR1 is SNHLY, CDR2 FYNNEI, per germline. Trimming took off 2 bases at V and 1 base at J, with 13 bases between the two ends. The DNA for the CDR3 is TGTGCCAGCAGTGAACGTAGCGGTCCCGGCACAGATACGCAGTATTTT. Its translation is CASSERSGPGTDTQYF.

The chain carries TRBV7-6 and TRBJ2-7; 14 bases line up with TRBD2. This CDR3 is built from 15 residues. Germline assignment: CDR1 SGHVS and CDR2 FNYEAQ. After removal of 5 bases from V and 1 base from J, the junction contained 1 base not matched to a gene. CDR3 loop: CASSRTSGGSYEQYF. The CDR3 DNA sequence: TGTGCCAGCAGCAGGACTAGCGGGGGGTCCTACGAGCAGTACTTC.

The V call is TRBV11-2, the J call TRBJ2-7, with 8 bases that match TRBD2. The CDR3 is made up of 14 amino acids. Germline V gene sequence: CDR1 SGHAT, CDR2 FQNNGV. The ends lost 5 bases at V and 7 bases at J; junction bases unmatched: 10. The CDR3 DNA follows: TGTGCCAGCAGCAGTAGCGGGGTGGTTAGGGAGCAGTACTTC. Protein product: CASSSSGVVREQYF.

This chain uses TRBV5-1 with TRBJ2-1; D is unclear. The germline V and J ends were trimmed by 0 bases and 0 bases, with 10 bases remaining between them. This CDR3 comprises 16 residues. Germline V gives CDR1 SGHRS, CDR2 YFSETQ. The CDR3 protein is CASSLAGGSSYNEQFF. The CDR3 bases are TGCGCCAGCAGCTTGGCTGGTGGTAGCTCCTACAATGAGCAGTTCTTC.

This chain's CDR3 is CASSPSTYNEQFF. CDR3 bases: TGTGCCAGCTCACCTTCTACCTACAATGAGCAGTTCTTC. The V gene is TRBV18, the J gene TRBJ2-1; no definite D call. From germline, CDR1 is KGHSH and CDR2 LQKENI. The CDR3 length is 13 residues. V dropped 3 bases and J dropped 2 bases, with 5 bases sitting between them.

V and J are TRBV4-1 and TRBJ1-2; TRBD1 is a possible D gene (6 bases). Trimming took off 0 bases at V and 3 bases at J, with 14 bases between the two ends. This CDR3 is built from 16 residues. CDR1 and CDR2 (germline): MGHRA, YSYEKL. The chain's CDR3 is CASSQETGRGDYGYTF. As DNA, the CDR3 is TGCGCCAGCAGCCAAGAAACAGGGAGGGGGGACTATGGCTACACCTTC.

The V and J genes are TRBV28 and TRBJ1-4, with TRBD1 as a possible D gene (6 bases). The CDR3 length is 13 residues. V gave up 8 bases and J gave up 4 bases, with 11 bases separating them. Germline V lookup: CDR1 MDHEN, CDR2 SYDVKM. DNA of the CDR3: TGTGCCAGCGCGACAGGTATTAATGAAAAACTGTTTTTT. Translating it yields CASATGINEKLFF.

The CDR3 sequence: CASSRGRNEKLFF. CDR3 coding DNA: TGTGCCAGCAGTCGGGGTCGGAATGAAAAACTGTTTTTT. This sequence joins TRBV12-3 or TRBV12-4 and TRBJ1-4, with D uncertain. The ends were cut back, 5 bases at V and 5 bases at J, with 9 bases in the middle. CDR3 length equals 13 residues.

CDR3 amino acids: CASSGRDRGSLNSPQHF. Written as DNA, the CDR3 is TGTGCCAGTAGTGGCCGGGACAGGGGAAGTTTAAATTCGCCCCAGCATTTT. The V call is TRBV19, the J call TRBJ1-5; TRBD1 matches 10 bases. CDR3 length: 17 residues. Germline lookup yields CDR1 LNHDA and CDR2 SQIVND (reference sequence). Germline trimming cut 5 bases from V and 9 bases from J; bases unmatched to any gene: 16.

V usage is TRBV6-5 and J usage is TRBJ1-1; no reliable D call. The V gene's germline CDR1 is MNHEY and CDR2 SVGAGI. The length of the CDR3 is 13 residues. Trimming removed 6 bases from V and 4 bases from J, with 12 bases in between. DNA for the CDR3: TGTGCCAGCAGCGCCGCGGGGAGCACTGAAGCTTTCTTT. Protein sequence: CASSAAGSTEAFF.

This clone was recorded a few times. The chain employs TRBV29-1 and TRBJ2-5; 13 bases align to TRBD2. The germline V gene has CDR1 SQVTM and CDR2 ANQGSEA. Trimming at V came to 6 bases and at J to 3 bases, leaving 16 bases not matched to a gene. The CDR3 extends over 18 amino acids. CDR3 bases: TGCAGCGTCCCATGGACTAGCGGGAGTGTTCGGGCAAAAGAGACCCAGTACTTC. Encoded protein: CSVPWTSGSVRAKETQYF.

This chain joins TRBV2 and TRBJ1-5; weak D call: TRBD1 (5 bases). The length of the CDR3 is 14 residues. CDR1 SNHLY and CDR2 FYNNEI come from the germline V gene. V was pared by 8 bases and J by 7 bases, with 18 bases between. This CDR3 is CASAGEGSGQPQHF. The CDR3, as DNA: TGTGCCAGCGCGGGGGAGGGGTCAGGACAGCCCCAGCATTTT.